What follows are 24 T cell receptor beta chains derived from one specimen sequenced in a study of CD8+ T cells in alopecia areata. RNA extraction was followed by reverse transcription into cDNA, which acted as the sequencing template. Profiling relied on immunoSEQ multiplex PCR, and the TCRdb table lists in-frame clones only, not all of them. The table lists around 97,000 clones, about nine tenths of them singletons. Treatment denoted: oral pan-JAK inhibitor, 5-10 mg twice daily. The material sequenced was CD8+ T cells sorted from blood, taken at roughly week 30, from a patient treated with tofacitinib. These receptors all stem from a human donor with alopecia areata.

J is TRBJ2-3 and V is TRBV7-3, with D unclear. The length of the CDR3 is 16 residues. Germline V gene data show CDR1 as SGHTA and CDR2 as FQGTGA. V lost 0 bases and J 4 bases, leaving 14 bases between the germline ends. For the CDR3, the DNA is TGTGCCAGCAGCTTAACGTCTCTAGACCTCTCAGATACGCAGTATTTT. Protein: CASSLTSLDLSDTQYF. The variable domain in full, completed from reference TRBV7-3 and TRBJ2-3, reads GAGVSQTPSNKVTEKGKYVELRCDPISGHTALYWYRQSLGQGPEFLIYFQGTGAADDSGLPNDRFFAVRPEGSVSTLKIQRTERGDSAVYLCASSLTSLDLSDTQYFGPGTRLTVL.

Here the CDR3 reads CASNPGQGMYNEQFF. The CDR3 DNA sequence: TGTGCCAGCAATCCGGGACAGGGAATGTACAATGAGCAGTTCTTC. The chain combines TRBV6-6 with TRBJ2-1, with TRBD1 matching over 9 bases. Germline V gene data show CDR1 as MNHNY and CDR2 as SVGAGI (reference sequence). This CDR3 spans 15 amino acids. V lost 7 bases to trimming and J lost 4 bases; unmatched junction nucleotides: 8.

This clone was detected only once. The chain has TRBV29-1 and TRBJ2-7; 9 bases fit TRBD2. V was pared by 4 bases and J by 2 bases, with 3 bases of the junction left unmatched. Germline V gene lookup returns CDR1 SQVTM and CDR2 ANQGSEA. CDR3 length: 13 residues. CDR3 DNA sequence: TGCAGCGTTGGACTAGCGGAAACCTACGAGCAGTACTTC. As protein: CSVGLAETYEQYF.

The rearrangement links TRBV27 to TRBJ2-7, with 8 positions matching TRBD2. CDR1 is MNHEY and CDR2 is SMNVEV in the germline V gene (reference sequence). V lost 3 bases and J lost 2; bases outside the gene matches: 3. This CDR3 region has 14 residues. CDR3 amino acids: CASSFSGAPYEQYF. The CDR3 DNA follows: TGTGCCAGCAGTTTTAGCGGGGCCCCCTACGAGCAGTACTTC.

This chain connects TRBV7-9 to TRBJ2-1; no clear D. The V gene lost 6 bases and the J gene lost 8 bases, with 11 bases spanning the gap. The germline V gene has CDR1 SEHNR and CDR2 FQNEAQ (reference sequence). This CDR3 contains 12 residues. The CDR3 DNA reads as TGTGCCAGCAGGTCCCTCGTCGATGAGCAGTTCTTC. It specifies CASRSLVDEQFF.

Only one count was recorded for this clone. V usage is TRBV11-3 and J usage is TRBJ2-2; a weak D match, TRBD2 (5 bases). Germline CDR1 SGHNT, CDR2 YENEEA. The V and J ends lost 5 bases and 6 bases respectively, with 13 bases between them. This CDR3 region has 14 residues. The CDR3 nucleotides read TGTGCCAGCAGCCCCCGGGATGGGGCCGGGGAGCTGTTTTTT. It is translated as CASSPRDGAGELFF.

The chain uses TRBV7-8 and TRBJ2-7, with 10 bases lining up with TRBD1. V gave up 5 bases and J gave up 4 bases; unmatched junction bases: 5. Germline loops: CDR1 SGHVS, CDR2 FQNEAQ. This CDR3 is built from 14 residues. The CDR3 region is CASSRDRGPYEQYF. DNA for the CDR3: TGTGCCAGCAGCCGGGACAGGGGCCCTTACGAGCAGTACTTC.

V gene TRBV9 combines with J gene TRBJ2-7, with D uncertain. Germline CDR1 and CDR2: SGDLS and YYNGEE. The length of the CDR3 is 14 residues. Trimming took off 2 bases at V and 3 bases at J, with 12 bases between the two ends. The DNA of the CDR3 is TGTGCCAGCAGCGTCCGGACGTCTAGCTACGAGCAGTACTTC. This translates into CASSVRTSSYEQYF. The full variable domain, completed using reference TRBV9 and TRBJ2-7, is DSGVTQTPKHLITATGQRVTLRCSPRSGDLSVYWYQQSLDQGLQFLIQYYNGEERAKGNILERFSAQQFPDLHSELNLSSLELGDSALYFCASSVRTSSYEQYFGPGTRLTVT.

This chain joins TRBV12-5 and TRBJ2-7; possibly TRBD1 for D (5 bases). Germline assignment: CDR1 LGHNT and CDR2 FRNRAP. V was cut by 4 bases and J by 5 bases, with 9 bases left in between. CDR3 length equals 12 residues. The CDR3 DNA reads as TGTGCTAGTGGTTATGGACATCACGAGCAGTACTTC. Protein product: CASGYGHHEQYF. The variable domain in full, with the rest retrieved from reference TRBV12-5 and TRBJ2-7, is DARVTQTPRHKVTEMGQEVTMRCQPILGHNTVFWYRQTMMQGLELLAYFRNRAPLDDSGMPKDRFSAEMPDATLATLKIQPSEPRDSAVYFCASGYGHHEQYFGPGTRLTVT.

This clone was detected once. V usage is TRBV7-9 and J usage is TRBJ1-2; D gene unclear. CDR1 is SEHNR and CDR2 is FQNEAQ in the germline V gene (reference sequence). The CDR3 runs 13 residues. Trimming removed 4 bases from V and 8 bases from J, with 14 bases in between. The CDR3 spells CASSYGPERGYTF. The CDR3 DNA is TGTGCCAGCAGCTACGGGCCGGAAAGGGGCTACACCTTC.

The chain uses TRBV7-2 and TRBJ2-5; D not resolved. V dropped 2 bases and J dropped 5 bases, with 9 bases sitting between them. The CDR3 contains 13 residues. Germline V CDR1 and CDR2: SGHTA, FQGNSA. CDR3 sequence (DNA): TGTGCCAGCAGCTTAAACCCAACCGAGACCCAGTACTTC. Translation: CASSLNPTETQYF.

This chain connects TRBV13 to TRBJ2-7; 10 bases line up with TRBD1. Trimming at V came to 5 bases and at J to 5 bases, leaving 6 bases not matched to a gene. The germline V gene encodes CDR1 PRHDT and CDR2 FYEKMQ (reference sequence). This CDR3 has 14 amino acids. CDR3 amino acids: CASSRGDRGHEQYF. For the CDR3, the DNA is TGTGCCAGCAGCCGGGGGGACAGGGGCCACGAGCAGTACTTC.

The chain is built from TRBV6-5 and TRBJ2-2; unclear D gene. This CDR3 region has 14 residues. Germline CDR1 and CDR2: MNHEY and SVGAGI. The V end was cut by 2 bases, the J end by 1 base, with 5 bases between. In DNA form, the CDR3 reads TGTGCCAGCAGTTACAGACAGAACACCGGGGAGCTGTTTTTT. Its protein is CASSYRQNTGELFF.

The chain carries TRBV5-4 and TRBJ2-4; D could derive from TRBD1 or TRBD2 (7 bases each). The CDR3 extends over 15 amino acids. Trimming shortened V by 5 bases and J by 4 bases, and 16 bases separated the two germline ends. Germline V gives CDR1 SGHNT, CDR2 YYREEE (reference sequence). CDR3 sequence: CASSTRGGSKNIQYF. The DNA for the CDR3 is TGTGCCAGCAGTACCAGGGGGGGGTCGAAAAACATTCAGTACTTC.

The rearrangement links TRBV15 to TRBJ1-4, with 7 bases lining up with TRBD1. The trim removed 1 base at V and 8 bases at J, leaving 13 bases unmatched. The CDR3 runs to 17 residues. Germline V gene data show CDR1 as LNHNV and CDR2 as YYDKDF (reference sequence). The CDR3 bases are TGTGCCACCAGCAGAGGACAGGGAGGTTTAGGAGGAGAAAAACTGTTTTTT. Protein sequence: CATSRGQGGLGGEKLFF.

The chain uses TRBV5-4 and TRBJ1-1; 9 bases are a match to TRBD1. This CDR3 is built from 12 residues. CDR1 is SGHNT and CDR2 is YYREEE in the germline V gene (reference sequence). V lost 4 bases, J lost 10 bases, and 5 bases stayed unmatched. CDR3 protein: CASSPTTGGAFF. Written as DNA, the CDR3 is TGTGCCAGCAGCCCGACGACAGGGGGAGCTTTCTTT.

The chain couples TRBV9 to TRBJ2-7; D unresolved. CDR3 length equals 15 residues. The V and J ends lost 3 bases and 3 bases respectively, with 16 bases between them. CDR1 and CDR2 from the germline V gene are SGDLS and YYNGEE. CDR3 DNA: TGTGCCAGCAGCGGCCCCTCCTCGGGCAACTACGAGCAGTACTTC. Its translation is CASSGPSSGNYEQYF.

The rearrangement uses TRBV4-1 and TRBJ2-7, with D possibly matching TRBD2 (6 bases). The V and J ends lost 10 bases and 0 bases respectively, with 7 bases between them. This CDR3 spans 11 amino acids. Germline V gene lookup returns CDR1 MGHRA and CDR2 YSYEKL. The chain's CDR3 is CATGSSYEQYF. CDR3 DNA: TGCGCCACCGGGAGCTCCTACGAGCAGTACTTC.

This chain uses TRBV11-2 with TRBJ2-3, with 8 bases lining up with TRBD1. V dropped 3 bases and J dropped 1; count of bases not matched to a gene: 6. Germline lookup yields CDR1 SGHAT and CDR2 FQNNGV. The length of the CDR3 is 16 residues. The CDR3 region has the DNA TGTGCCAGCAGCTTGCAGGGGGCGCTGGGCACAGATACGCAGTATTTT. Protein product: CASSLQGALGTDTQYF.

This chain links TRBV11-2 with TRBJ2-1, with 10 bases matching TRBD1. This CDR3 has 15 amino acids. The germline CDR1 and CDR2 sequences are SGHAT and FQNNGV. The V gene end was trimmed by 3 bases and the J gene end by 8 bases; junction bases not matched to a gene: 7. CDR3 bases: TGTGCCAGCAGCTTGGCGGACAGGGGGTTCGATGAGCAGTTCTTC. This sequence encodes CASSLADRGFDEQFF.

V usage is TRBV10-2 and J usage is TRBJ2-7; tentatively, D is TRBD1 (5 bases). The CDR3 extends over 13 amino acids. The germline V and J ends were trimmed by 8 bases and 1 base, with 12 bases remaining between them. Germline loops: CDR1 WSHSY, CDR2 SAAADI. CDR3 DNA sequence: TGCGCCAGCGGGGCAGGACCTTCCTACGAGCAGTACTTC. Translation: CASGAGPSYEQYF.

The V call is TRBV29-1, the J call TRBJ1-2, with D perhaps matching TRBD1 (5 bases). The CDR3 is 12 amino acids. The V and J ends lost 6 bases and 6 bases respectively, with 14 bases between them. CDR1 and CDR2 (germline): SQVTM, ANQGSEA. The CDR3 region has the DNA TGCAGCGTGGACCCCAGGGTGGATGGCTACACCTTC. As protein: CSVDPRVDGYTF.

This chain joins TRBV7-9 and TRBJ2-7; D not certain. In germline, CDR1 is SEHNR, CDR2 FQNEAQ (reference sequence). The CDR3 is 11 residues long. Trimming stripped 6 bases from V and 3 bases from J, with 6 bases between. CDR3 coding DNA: TGTGCCAGCAGTCAGGACTACGAGCAGTACTTC. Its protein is CASSQDYEQYF.

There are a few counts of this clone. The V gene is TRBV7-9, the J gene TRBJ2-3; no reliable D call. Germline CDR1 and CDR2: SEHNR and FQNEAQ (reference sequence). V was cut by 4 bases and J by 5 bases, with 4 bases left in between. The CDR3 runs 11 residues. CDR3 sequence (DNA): TGTGCCAGCAGCTCATTAGATACGCAGTATTTT. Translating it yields CASSSLDTQYF.